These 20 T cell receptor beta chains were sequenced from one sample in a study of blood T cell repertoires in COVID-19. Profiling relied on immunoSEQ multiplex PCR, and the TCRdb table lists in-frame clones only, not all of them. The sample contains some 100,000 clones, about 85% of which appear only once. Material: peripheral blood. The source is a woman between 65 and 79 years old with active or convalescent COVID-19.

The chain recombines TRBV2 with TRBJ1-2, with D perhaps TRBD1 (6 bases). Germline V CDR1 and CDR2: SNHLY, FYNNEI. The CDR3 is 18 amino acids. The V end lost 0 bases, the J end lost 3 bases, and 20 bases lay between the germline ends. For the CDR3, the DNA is TGTGCCAGCAGTGAAGCGCTTGGGGGGGCGAGACTAGACTATGGCTACACCTTC. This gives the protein CASSEALGGARLDYGYTF.

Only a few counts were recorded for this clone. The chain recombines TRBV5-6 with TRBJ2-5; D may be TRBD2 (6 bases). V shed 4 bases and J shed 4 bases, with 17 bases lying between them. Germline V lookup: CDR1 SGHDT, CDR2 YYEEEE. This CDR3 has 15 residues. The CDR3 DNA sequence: TGTGCCAGCAGCACTCGAAGGATGGGGGGAGAGACCCAGTACTTC. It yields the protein CASSTRRMGGETQYF.

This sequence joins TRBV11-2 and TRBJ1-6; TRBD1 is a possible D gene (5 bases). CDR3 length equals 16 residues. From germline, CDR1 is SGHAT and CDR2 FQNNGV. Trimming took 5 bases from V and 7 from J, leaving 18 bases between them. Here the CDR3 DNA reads TGTGCCAGCAGCGTAGGACCTCGGGACTCAAATTCACCCCTCCACTTT. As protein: CASSVGPRDSNSPLHF. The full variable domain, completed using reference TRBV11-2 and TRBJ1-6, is EAGVAQSPRYKIIEKRQSVAFWCNPISGHATLYWYQQILGQGPKLLIQFQNNGVVDDSQLPKDRFSAERLKGVDSTLKIQPAKLEDSAVYLCASSVGPRDSNSPLHFGNGTRLTVT.

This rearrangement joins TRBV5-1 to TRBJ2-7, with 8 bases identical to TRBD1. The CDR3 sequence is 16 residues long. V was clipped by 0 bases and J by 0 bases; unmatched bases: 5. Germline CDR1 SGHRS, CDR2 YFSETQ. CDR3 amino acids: CASSLGDRTSSYEQYF. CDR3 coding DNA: TGCGCCAGCAGCTTGGGGGACAGGACCAGCTCCTACGAGCAGTACTTC.

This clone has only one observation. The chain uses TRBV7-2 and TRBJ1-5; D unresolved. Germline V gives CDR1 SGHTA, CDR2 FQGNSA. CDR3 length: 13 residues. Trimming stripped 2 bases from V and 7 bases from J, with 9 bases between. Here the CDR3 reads CASSLNRGQPQHF. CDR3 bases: TGTGCCAGCAGCTTAAATCGGGGACAGCCCCAGCATTTT.

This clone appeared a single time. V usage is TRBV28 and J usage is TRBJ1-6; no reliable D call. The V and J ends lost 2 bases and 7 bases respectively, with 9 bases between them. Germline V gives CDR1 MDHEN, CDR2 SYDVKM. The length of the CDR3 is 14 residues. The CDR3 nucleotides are TGTGCCAGCAGTTTACGCCCCCGGAATTCACCCCTCCACTTT. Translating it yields CASSLRPRNSPLHF.

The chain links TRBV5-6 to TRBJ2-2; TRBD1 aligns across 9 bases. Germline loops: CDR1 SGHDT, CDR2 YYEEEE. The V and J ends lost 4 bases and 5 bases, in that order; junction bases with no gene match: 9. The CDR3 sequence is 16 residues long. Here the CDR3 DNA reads TGTGCCAGCAGCGCGGGACAGGGAAGAAGAACCGGGGAGCTGTTTTTT. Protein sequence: CASSAGQGRRTGELFF.

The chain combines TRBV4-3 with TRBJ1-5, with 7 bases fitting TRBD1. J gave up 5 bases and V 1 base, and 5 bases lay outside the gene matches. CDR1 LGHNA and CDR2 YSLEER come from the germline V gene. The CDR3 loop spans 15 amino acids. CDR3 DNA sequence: TGCGCCAGCAGCCAAGCGTTAGGGGGCGATCAGCCCCAGCATTTT. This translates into CASSQALGGDQPQHF.

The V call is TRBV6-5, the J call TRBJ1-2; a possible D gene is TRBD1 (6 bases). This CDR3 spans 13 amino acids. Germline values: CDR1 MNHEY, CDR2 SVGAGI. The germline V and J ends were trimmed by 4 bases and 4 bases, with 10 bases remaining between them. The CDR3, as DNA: TGTGCCAGCAGTTTACAGGGAACCTATGGCTACACCTTC. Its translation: CASSLQGTYGYTF.

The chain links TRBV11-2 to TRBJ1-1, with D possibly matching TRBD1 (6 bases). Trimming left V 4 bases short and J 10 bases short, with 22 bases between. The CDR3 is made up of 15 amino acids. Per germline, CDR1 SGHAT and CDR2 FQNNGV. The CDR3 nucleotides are TGTGCCAGCAGCTCCCCTAGATCAGGGGCGCTGACAGCTTTCTTT. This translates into CASSSPRSGALTAFF.

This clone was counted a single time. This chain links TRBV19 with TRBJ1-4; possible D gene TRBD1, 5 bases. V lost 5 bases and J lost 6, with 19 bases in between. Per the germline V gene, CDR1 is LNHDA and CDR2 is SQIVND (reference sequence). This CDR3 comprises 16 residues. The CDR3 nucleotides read TGTGCCAGTAGTTTCGGAGGGGCAGCCGGCGATGAAAAACTGTTTTTT. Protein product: CASSFGGAAGDEKLFF.

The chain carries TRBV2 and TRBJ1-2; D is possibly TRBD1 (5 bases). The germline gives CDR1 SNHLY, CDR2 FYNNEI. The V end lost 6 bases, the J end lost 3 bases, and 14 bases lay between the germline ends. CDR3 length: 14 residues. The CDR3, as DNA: TGTGCCAGCAGGGGGGGGAGGACCTACTATGGCTACACCTTC. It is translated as CASRGGRTYYGYTF.

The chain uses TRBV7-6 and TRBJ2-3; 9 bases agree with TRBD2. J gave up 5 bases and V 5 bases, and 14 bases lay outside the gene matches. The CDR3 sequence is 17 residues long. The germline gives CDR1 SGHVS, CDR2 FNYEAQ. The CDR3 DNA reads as TGTGCCAGCAGCCCGGGGGTTCTAGCGGGGCGTGTAGATACGCAGTATTTT. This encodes CASSPGVLAGRVDTQYF.

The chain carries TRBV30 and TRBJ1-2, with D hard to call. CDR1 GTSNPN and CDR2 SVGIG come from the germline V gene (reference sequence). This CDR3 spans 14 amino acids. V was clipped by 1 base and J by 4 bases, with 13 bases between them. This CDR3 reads CAWSARGYSYGYTF. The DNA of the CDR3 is TGTGCCTGGAGTGCCCGCGGGTACAGCTATGGCTACACCTTC.

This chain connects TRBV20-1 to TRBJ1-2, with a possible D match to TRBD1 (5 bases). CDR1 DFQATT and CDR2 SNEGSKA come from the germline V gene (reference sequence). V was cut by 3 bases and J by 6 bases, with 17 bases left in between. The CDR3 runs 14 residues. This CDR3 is CSASTSQGIDGYTF. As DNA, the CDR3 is TGCAGTGCTAGTACCTCTCAGGGTATAGATGGCTACACCTTC.

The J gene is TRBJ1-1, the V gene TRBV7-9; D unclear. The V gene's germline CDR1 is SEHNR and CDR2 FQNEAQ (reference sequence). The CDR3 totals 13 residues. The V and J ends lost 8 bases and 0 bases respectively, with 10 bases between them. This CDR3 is CASGRNMNTEAFF. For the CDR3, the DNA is TGTGCCAGCGGGAGAAACATGAACACTGAAGCTTTCTTT.

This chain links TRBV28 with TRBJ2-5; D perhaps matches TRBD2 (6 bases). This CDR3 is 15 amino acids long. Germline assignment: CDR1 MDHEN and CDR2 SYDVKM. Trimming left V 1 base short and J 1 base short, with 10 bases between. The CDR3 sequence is CASSLYPGAQETQYF. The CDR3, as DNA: TGTGCCAGCAGTTTATACCCGGGAGCCCAAGAGACCCAGTACTTC.

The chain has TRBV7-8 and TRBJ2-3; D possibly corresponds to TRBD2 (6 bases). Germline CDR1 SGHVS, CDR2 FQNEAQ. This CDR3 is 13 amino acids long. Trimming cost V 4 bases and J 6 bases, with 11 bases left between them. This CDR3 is CASSSSSGDTQYF. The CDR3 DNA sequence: TGTGCCAGCAGCTCTAGCAGCGGGGATACGCAGTATTTT.

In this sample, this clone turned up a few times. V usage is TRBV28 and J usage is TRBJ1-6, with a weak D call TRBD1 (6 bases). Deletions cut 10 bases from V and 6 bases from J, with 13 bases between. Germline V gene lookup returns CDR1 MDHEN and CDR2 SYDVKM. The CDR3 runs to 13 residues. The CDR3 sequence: CAILGHFNSPLHF. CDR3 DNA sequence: TGTGCCATCTTGGGACATTTTAATTCACCCCTCCACTTT.

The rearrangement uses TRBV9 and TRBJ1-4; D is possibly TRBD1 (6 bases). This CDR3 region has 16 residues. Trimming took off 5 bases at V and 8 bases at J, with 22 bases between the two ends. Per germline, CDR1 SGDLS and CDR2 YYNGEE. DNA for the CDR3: TGTGCCAGCAGTCGTACTCAGACAGGCACGCAGGAAAAACTGTTTTTT. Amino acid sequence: CASSRTQTGTQEKLFF.